What follows are 4 T cell receptor beta chains derived from one specimen sequenced in a study of blood T cell repertoires in COVID-19. Clones were read by immunoSEQ multiplex PCR, and TCRdb kept only the in-frame ones, dropping some. The repertoire holds a few hundred thousand clones, with 90% as singletons. The specimen was peripheral blood. These receptors all stem from a woman aged 60-75 years with COVID-19, enrolled during active disease.

V gene TRBV12-3 or TRBV12-4 combines with J gene TRBJ2-1; D call uncertain. The V gene lost 6 bases and the J gene lost 12 bases, with 15 bases spanning the gap. The CDR3 covers 12 residues. The CDR3: CASRNPQTRQFF. DNA for the CDR3: TGTGCCAGCAGAAACCCCCAAACCAGGCAGTTCTTC.

The chain links TRBV7-8 to TRBJ2-7; D remains unclear. Between the trimmed V and J ends, which lost 2 bases and 2 bases, there was a span of 10 bases. The CDR3 has 14 amino acids. CDR1 SGHVS and CDR2 FQNEAQ come from the germline V gene. The CDR3 nucleotides read TGTGCCAGCAGCTTAATGGTAAACACCTACGAGCAGTACTTC. The encoded protein is CASSLMVNTYEQYF.

The V gene is TRBV5-1, the J gene TRBJ1-1; possible D gene TRBD1, 5 bases. The germline V gene encodes CDR1 SGHRS and CDR2 YFSETQ. V lost 2 bases to trimming and J lost 6 bases, with 17 bases between them. CDR3 length equals 15 residues. The CDR3 DNA follows: TGCGCCAGCAGCTTTGTCATAGGGGATGGAGCTGAAGCTTTCTTT. This gives the protein CASSFVIGDGAEAFF.

V usage is TRBV7-2 and J usage is TRBJ1-2; 8 bases are shared with TRBD1. V gave up 7 bases and J gave up 5 bases; unmatched junction bases: 9. This CDR3 comprises 14 residues. Germline assignment: CDR1 SGHTA and CDR2 FQGNSA. DNA for the CDR3: TGTGCCAGCACCCATTCCGGGACAGGATATGGCTACACCTTC. It translates to CASTHSGTGYGYTF. The whole variable domain, filled in from reference TRBV7-2 and TRBJ1-2, reads GAGVSQSPSNKVTEKGKDVELRCDPISGHTALYWYRQSLGQGLEFLIYFQGNSAPDKSGLPSDRFSAERTGGSVSTLTIQRTQQEDSAVYLCASTHSGTGYGYTFGSGTRLTVV.